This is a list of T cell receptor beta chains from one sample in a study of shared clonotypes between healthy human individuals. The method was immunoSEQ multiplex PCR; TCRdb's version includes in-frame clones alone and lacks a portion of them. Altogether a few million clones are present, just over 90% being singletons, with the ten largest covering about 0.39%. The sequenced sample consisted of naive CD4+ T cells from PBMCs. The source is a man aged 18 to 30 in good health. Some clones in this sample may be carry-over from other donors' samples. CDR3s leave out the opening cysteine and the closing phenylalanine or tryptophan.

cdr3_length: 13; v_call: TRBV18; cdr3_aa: ASSPASGVRETQY
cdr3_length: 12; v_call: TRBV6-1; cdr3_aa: ATVNWAGAYEQY
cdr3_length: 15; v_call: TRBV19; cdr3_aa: ASSLPPSGSFSYEQY
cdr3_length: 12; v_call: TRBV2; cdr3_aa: ASSPTAGANVLT
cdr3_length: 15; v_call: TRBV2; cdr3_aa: ASSERVKGLYQETQY
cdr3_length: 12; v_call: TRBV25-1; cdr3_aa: ASSDGGPGNTIY
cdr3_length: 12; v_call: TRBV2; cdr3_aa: ASRSGTPDYEQY
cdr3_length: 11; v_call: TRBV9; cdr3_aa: ASSVTLGYEQY
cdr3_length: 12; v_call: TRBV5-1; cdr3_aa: ASRLTVTGTEAF
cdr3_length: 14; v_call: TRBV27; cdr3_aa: ASSFLSGRAGDTQY
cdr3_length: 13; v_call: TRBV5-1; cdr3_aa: ASSTIGQGDTEAF
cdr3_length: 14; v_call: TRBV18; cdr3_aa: ASSPPGIGGNQPQH
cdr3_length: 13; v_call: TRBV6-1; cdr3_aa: ASSEQRKTSYGYT
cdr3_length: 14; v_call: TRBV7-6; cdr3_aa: ASSPLAGTSGNEQY
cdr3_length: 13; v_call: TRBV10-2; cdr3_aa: ASAGASGRRNEQF
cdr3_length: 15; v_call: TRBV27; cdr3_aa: ASSLSATLQLQETQY
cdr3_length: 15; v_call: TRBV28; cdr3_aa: ASSSEGTGVAFGGYT
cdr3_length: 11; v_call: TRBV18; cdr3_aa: ASSAGAPGELF
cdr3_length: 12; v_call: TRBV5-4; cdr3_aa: ASSPDRGLDTQY
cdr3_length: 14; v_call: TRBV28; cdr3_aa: ASSPPLGHHPNEQF
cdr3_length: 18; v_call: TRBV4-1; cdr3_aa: ASSTRMLGAGGRGYNEQF
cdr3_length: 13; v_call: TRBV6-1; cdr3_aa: ASSEALGVNQPQH
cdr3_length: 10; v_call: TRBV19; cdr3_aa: ASSIDGQPQH
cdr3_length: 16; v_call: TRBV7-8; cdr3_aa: ASSPQRFSGRTRDTQY
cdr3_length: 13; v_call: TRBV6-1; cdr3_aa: ASSAGGGSSYGYT
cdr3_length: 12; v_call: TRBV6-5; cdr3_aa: ASSYSRENYGYT
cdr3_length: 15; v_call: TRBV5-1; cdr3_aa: ASSLNPLTAGGYEQY
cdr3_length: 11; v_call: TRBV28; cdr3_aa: ASSPNPDREQF
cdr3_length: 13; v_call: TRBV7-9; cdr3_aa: ASSNDREWGDTQY
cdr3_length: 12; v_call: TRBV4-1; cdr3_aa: ASSLGQGADTQY
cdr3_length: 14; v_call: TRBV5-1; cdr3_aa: ASSFFSPSSYNEQF
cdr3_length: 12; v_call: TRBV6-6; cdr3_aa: ASSYSRAPYEQY
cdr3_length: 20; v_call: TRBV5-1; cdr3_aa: ASSGGLAGVLHYQGDTGELF
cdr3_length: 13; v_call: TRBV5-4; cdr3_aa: ASSFTSGTVDTQY
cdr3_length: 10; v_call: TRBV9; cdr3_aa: ASSVLTDTQY
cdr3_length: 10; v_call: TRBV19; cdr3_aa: ASSEGNQPQH
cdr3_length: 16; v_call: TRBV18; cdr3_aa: ASSLITGTGSEDTEAF
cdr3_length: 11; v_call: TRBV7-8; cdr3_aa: ASSYYGELGQF
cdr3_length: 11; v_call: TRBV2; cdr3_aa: ASSRDSNYGYT
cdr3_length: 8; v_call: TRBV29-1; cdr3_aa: SVDPPRGV
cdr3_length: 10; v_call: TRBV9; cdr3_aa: ASSVRTGELF
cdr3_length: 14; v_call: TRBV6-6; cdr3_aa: ASSYSSTGVAYGYT
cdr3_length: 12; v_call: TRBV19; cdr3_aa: ASSVRTGQTEAF
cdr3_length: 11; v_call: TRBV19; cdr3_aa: ASSISGAYRSH
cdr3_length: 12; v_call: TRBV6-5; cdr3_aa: ASSYSGVGETQY
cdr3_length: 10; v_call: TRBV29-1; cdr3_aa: SVTRGDEKLF
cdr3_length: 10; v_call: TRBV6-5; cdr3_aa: ASSYRGGGYT